The rows below give T cell receptor beta chains drawn from one sample of a study of T cells in localized non-small cell lung cancer. Sequencing used immunoSEQ multiplex PCR; TCRdb keeps in-frame clones, though not all of them. The sample carries some 35,000 clones, 90% to 95% recorded once. Material: peripheral blood, obtained before any cancer treatment. The source is a female donor of 60 years or more with stage I lung adenocarcinoma. Each CDR3 is given with its conserved first and last residue. D genes are given only for firm matches. Not all rows give a size; the values are once, few, many and, for expanded clones, a class.

clone_size: .
v_call: TRBV4-1
j_call: TRBJ2-3
cdr3_length: 12
d_call: .
cdr3_nt: TGCGCCAGCAGCCCCCCGGTCGGTACGCAGTATTTT
cdr3_aa: CASSPPVGTQYF

clone_size: .
v_call: TRBV27
j_call: TRBJ2-3
cdr3_length: 15
d_call: .
cdr3_nt: TGTGCCAGCAGCCAACCCCGCAGCCCCCCAGATACGCAGTATTTT
cdr3_aa: CASSQPRSPPDTQYF

clone_size: once
v_call: TRBV7-2
j_call: TRBJ1-2
cdr3_length: 13
d_call: .
cdr3_nt: TGTGCCAGCAGCTTAGGAATCACCTATGGCTACACCTTC
cdr3_aa: CASSLGITYGYTF

clone_size: once
v_call: TRBV28
j_call: TRBJ1-5
cdr3_length: 16
d_call: TRBD1
cdr3_nt: TGTGCCAGCAGTTTATGGAAACAGGGGGCGAGTCAGCCCCAGCATTTT
cdr3_aa: CASSLWKQGASQPQHF

clone_size: .
v_call: TRBV5-6
j_call: TRBJ2-5
cdr3_length: 13
d_call: TRBD1
cdr3_nt: TGTGCCAGTTCACAGGGGGGCCAAGAGACCCAGTACTTC
cdr3_aa: CASSQGGQETQYF

clone_size: .
v_call: TRBV19
j_call: TRBJ1-5
cdr3_length: 16
d_call: TRBD1
cdr3_nt: TGTGCCAGTAGTTCGGGACAGGGATCTTCCAATCAGCCCCAGCATTTT
cdr3_aa: CASSSGQGSSNQPQHF

clone_size: .
v_call: TRBV5-1
j_call: TRBJ2-6
cdr3_length: 17
d_call: TRBD1
cdr3_nt: TGCGCCATCGCGACAGGGGAGGCATCTTTTGGGGCCAACGTCCTGACTTTC
cdr3_aa: CAIATGEASFGANVLTF

clone_size: .
v_call: TRBV19
j_call: TRBJ2-3
cdr3_length: 15
d_call: .
cdr3_nt: TGTGCCAGTAGCCAAGACAGCCGGAGCACAGATACGCAGTATTTT
cdr3_aa: CASSQDSRSTDTQYF

clone_size: .
v_call: TRBV11-1
j_call: TRBJ1-4
cdr3_length: 13
d_call: .
cdr3_nt: TGTGCCAGCAGCCTCGACAGGCGGGAAAAACTGTTTTTT
cdr3_aa: CASSLDRREKLFF

clone_size: .
v_call: TRBV28
j_call: TRBJ1-5
cdr3_length: 17
d_call: .
cdr3_nt: TGTGCCAGCAGTCCCCAAAGAGGGACACGCCGGGTAGGACCCCAGCATTTT
cdr3_aa: CASSPQRGTRRVGPQHF

clone_size: few
v_call: TRBV2
j_call: TRBJ1-5
cdr3_length: 14
d_call: .
cdr3_nt: TGTGCCAGCAGTGGGTCTAGCTTCAATCAGCCCCAGCATTTT
cdr3_aa: CASSGSSFNQPQHF

clone_size: .
v_call: TRBV4-1
j_call: TRBJ2-3
cdr3_length: 19
d_call: .
cdr3_nt: TGCGCCAGCAGCCGACCCGCCAGGGGGGCCAGGGAAAGGACAGATACGCAGTATTTT
cdr3_aa: CASSRPARGARERTDTQYF

clone_size: .
v_call: TRBV6-5
j_call: TRBJ1-1
cdr3_length: 14
d_call: .
cdr3_nt: TGTGCCAGCAGTTACTCGGAGGGAAACACTGAAGCTTTCTTT
cdr3_aa: CASSYSEGNTEAFF

clone_size: .
v_call: TRBV29-1
j_call: TRBJ2-1
cdr3_length: 12
d_call: .
cdr3_nt: TGCAGCGCTTACAAGAACTACAATGAGCAGTTCTTC
cdr3_aa: CSAYKNYNEQFF

clone_size: .
v_call: TRBV28
j_call: TRBJ1-5
cdr3_length: 15
d_call: .
cdr3_nt: TGTGCCAGCAATACCATCGAGCTTAGCAATCAGCCCCAGCATTTT
cdr3_aa: CASNTIELSNQPQHF

clone_size: .
v_call: TRBV5-5
j_call: TRBJ2-4
cdr3_length: 16
d_call: .
cdr3_nt: TGTGCCAGCAGCATGTGGACAGCTTTAGCCAAAAACATTCAGTACTTC
cdr3_aa: CASSMWTALAKNIQYF

clone_size: .
v_call: TRBV5-1
j_call: TRBJ1-4
cdr3_length: 15
d_call: .
cdr3_nt: TGCGCCAGCAGCTTGGTAGGTCAGCTTAATGAAAAACTGTTTTTT
cdr3_aa: CASSLVGQLNEKLFF

clone_size: .
v_call: TRBV2
j_call: TRBJ1-5
cdr3_length: 14
d_call: .
cdr3_nt: TGTGCCAGCAGTGACAGCCATAGCAATCAGCCCCAGCATTTT
cdr3_aa: CASSDSHSNQPQHF

clone_size: .
v_call: TRBV28
j_call: TRBJ2-1
cdr3_length: 13
d_call: TRBD2
cdr3_nt: TGTGCCAGCGTGGCGGGGGGGCTGAATGAGCAGTTCTTC
cdr3_aa: CASVAGGLNEQFF

clone_size: once
v_call: TRBV19
j_call: TRBJ2-1
cdr3_length: 16
d_call: TRBD2
cdr3_nt: TGTGCCAGTAGTTTCCAGACTAGCGGGGGAGGGAATGAGCAGTTCTTC
cdr3_aa: CASSFQTSGGGNEQFF

clone_size: .
v_call: TRBV6-4
j_call: TRBJ1-2
cdr3_length: 13
d_call: .
cdr3_nt: TGTGCCAGCAGTGACGGGACCGGAGGGGGCTACACCTTC
cdr3_aa: CASSDGTGGGYTF

clone_size: .
v_call: TRBV5-4
j_call: TRBJ1-5
cdr3_length: 14
d_call: .
cdr3_nt: TGTGCCAGCAGCTCACAGGGCCCCGATCAGCCCCAGCATTTT
cdr3_aa: CASSSQGPDQPQHF

clone_size: .
v_call: TRBV19
j_call: TRBJ1-3
cdr3_length: 15
d_call: .
cdr3_nt: TGTGCCAGTAGCACCACAGGAGGCTACCGAAACACCATATATTTT
cdr3_aa: CASSTTGGYRNTIYF

clone_size: .
v_call: TRBV9
j_call: TRBJ1-1
cdr3_length: 13
d_call: .
cdr3_nt: TGTGCCAGCAGCGTAGGACAAAGTTCTGAAGCTTTCTTT
cdr3_aa: CASSVGQSSEAFF

clone_size: .
v_call: TRBV7-2
j_call: TRBJ2-3
cdr3_length: 15
d_call: TRBD1
cdr3_nt: TGTGCCAGCAGCAATGACAGGGATTGGGGGGATACGCAGTATTTT
cdr3_aa: CASSNDRDWGDTQYF

clone_size: .
v_call: TRBV5-5
j_call: TRBJ2-7
cdr3_length: 15
d_call: TRBD2
cdr3_nt: TGTGCCAGCAGCTTGGGGCTAGCGGAAAACTACGAGCAGTACTTC
cdr3_aa: CASSLGLAENYEQYF

clone_size: .
v_call: TRBV9
j_call: TRBJ2-1
cdr3_length: 16
d_call: .
cdr3_nt: TGTGCCAGCAGCTTGAGCCGCGGGGCAGCTTACAATGAGCAGTTCTTC
cdr3_aa: CASSLSRGAAYNEQFF

clone_size: .
v_call: TRBV9
j_call: TRBJ2-5
cdr3_length: 14
d_call: .
cdr3_nt: TGTGCCAGCAGCGTAGGTTCGGGGCGGGAGACCCAGTACTTC
cdr3_aa: CASSVGSGRETQYF

clone_size: .
v_call: TRBV7-9
j_call: TRBJ2-2
cdr3_length: 14
d_call: .
cdr3_nt: TGTGCCAGCAGCTTGGGCCAGCAAACCGGGGAGCTGTTTTTT
cdr3_aa: CASSLGQQTGELFF

clone_size: .
v_call: TRBV18
j_call: TRBJ1-5
cdr3_length: 16
d_call: .
cdr3_nt: TGTGCCAGCTCACCAATGCTCGGACGGAATCATCAGCCCCAGCATTTT
cdr3_aa: CASSPMLGRNHQPQHF

clone_size: .
v_call: TRBV27
j_call: TRBJ1-1
cdr3_length: 15
d_call: .
cdr3_nt: TGTGCCAGCAGTATACTAGGGACTGTGGTAACTGAAGCTTTCTTT
cdr3_aa: CASSILGTVVTEAFF

clone_size: .
v_call: TRBV28
j_call: TRBJ1-6
cdr3_length: 16
d_call: .
cdr3_nt: TGTGCCAGCAGTTCACAGGATTGGGGTAATAATTCACCCCTCCACTTT
cdr3_aa: CASSSQDWGNNSPLHF

clone_size: .
v_call: TRBV7-3
j_call: TRBJ2-1
cdr3_length: 16
d_call: .
cdr3_nt: TGTGCCAGCAGCTTAAGGCGGGGAGACAGTTACAATGAGCAGTTCTTC
cdr3_aa: CASSLRRGDSYNEQFF

clone_size: .
v_call: TRBV5-8
j_call: TRBJ1-5
cdr3_length: 14
d_call: .
cdr3_nt: TGTGCCAGCAGCAGGGGACTTAGCAATCAGCCCCAGCATTTT
cdr3_aa: CASSRGLSNQPQHF

clone_size: .
v_call: TRBV6-1
j_call: TRBJ1-4
cdr3_length: 16
d_call: .
cdr3_nt: TGTGCCAGCAGTGAGAGACCCGTAGGGGGTAATGAAAAACTGTTTTTT
cdr3_aa: CASSERPVGGNEKLFF

clone_size: .
v_call: TRBV10-3
j_call: TRBJ1-5
cdr3_length: 14
d_call: .
cdr3_nt: TGTGCCATCAGTGCCCACGAGGGCAATCAGCCCCAGCATTTT
cdr3_aa: CAISAHEGNQPQHF

clone_size: .
v_call: TRBV4-1
j_call: TRBJ1-2
cdr3_length: 15
d_call: .
cdr3_nt: TGCGCCAGCAGCCAAGATTTGCAGAAGGGGGGTGGCTACACCTTC
cdr3_aa: CASSQDLQKGGGYTF

clone_size: .
v_call: TRBV6-4
j_call: TRBJ2-5
cdr3_length: 15
d_call: TRBD2
cdr3_nt: TGTGCCAGCAGTGACGGGGCTAGCGGCCAAGAGACCCAGTACTTC
cdr3_aa: CASSDGASGQETQYF

clone_size: .
v_call: TRBV5-1
j_call: TRBJ1-5
cdr3_length: 15
d_call: .
cdr3_nt: TGCGCCAGCAGCGCGGGAGGGATCGGCAATCAGCCCCAGCATTTT
cdr3_aa: CASSAGGIGNQPQHF

clone_size: .
v_call: TRBV6-1
j_call: TRBJ2-1
cdr3_length: 12
d_call: .
cdr3_nt: TGTGCCAGCAGTGAAGATAGGCGGGGGCAGTTCTTC
cdr3_aa: CASSEDRRGQFF

clone_size: .
v_call: TRBV5-5
j_call: TRBJ1-1
cdr3_length: 15
d_call: TRBD1
cdr3_nt: TGTGCCAGCAGCCCCGGGGACAGTCAGGGCACTGAAGCTTTCTTT
cdr3_aa: CASSPGDSQGTEAFF

clone_size: .
v_call: TRBV6-1
j_call: TRBJ2-3
cdr3_length: 15
d_call: .
cdr3_nt: TGTGCCAGCTCTTGGTTACCAGGGAGCACAGATACGCAGTATTTT
cdr3_aa: CASSWLPGSTDTQYF

clone_size: .
v_call: TRBV9
j_call: TRBJ2-7
cdr3_length: 14
d_call: .
cdr3_nt: TGTGCCAGCAGCCCCCAGGCGGTCTCCTACGAGCAGTACTTC
cdr3_aa: CASSPQAVSYEQYF

clone_size: .
v_call: TRBV7-8
j_call: TRBJ2-1
cdr3_length: 15
d_call: TRBD2
cdr3_nt: TGTGCCAGCAGCCTTAGCGGGGGCGGCTACAATGAGCAGTTCTTC
cdr3_aa: CASSLSGGGYNEQFF

clone_size: .
v_call: TRBV19
j_call: TRBJ1-4
cdr3_length: 15
d_call: .
cdr3_nt: TGTGCCAGTAGTGCCGAAGGGGCAGGGATGGAAAAACTGTTTTTT
cdr3_aa: CASSAEGAGMEKLFF

clone_size: .
v_call: TRBV6-6
j_call: TRBJ1-5
cdr3_length: 16
d_call: TRBD1
cdr3_nt: TGTGCCAGCAGTTACCTGGCCGGGACAGGAAATCAGCCCCAGCATTTT
cdr3_aa: CASSYLAGTGNQPQHF

clone_size: .
v_call: TRBV7-9
j_call: TRBJ2-3
cdr3_length: 16
d_call: TRBD2
cdr3_nt: TGTGCCAGCAGCACGCTAGCGGGGGTTCTCACAGATACGCAGTATTTT
cdr3_aa: CASSTLAGVLTDTQYF

clone_size: .
v_call: TRBV5-4
j_call: TRBJ2-1
cdr3_length: 13
d_call: .
cdr3_nt: TGTGCCAGCAGCTTGGCAGGGTCCGATGAGCAGTTCTTC
cdr3_aa: CASSLAGSDEQFF

clone_size: .
v_call: TRBV5-6
j_call: TRBJ2-1
cdr3_length: 18
d_call: TRBD2
cdr3_nt: TGTGCCAGCAGCTTGGCCGGGGTAGCGGGGTCAACCTACAATGAGCAGTTCTTC
cdr3_aa: CASSLAGVAGSTYNEQFF

clone_size: .
v_call: TRBV9
j_call: TRBJ2-5
cdr3_length: 14
d_call: .
cdr3_nt: TGTGCCAGCAGCACTACCGGGAACCAAGAGACCCAGTACTTC
cdr3_aa: CASSTTGNQETQYF

clone_size: .
v_call: TRBV7-2
j_call: TRBJ2-2
cdr3_length: 14
d_call: .
cdr3_nt: TGTGCCAGCAGCTTAGGCCCCCAGGCCGGGGAGCTGTTTTTT
cdr3_aa: CASSLGPQAGELFF

clone_size: .
v_call: TRBV5-5
j_call: TRBJ1-5
cdr3_length: 16
d_call: .
cdr3_nt: TGTGCCAGCAGCCCTGGCCTGGGATATAGCAATCAGCCCCAGCATTTT
cdr3_aa: CASSPGLGYSNQPQHF

clone_size: .
v_call: TRBV7-2
j_call: TRBJ1-4
cdr3_length: 15
d_call: .
cdr3_nt: TGTGCCAGCAGCCTCCTAGGGGGAATCAATGAAAAACTGTTTTTT
cdr3_aa: CASSLLGGINEKLFF

clone_size: once
v_call: TRBV5-1
j_call: TRBJ1-3
cdr3_length: 16
d_call: .
cdr3_nt: TGCGCCAGCAGCTTTCTGGACAGAAGCTCTGGAAACACCATATATTTT
cdr3_aa: CASSFLDRSSGNTIYF

clone_size: once
v_call: TRBV7-9
j_call: TRBJ2-1
cdr3_length: 15
d_call: TRBD2
cdr3_nt: TGTGCCAGCAGCCTTAGCGGGGGGCCTAACAATGAGCAGTTCTTC
cdr3_aa: CASSLSGGPNNEQFF

clone_size: few
v_call: TRBV7-8
j_call: TRBJ2-3
cdr3_length: 18
d_call: .
cdr3_nt: TGTGCCAGCAGCTTAGCCCGCCGGGACATCCCCCCGCCGGATACGCAGTATTTT
cdr3_aa: CASSLARRDIPPPDTQYF

clone_size: .
v_call: TRBV27
j_call: TRBJ1-6
cdr3_length: 15
d_call: .
cdr3_nt: TGTGCCAGCAGTTCAGGCCAAAGCCGTAATTCACCCCTCCACTTT
cdr3_aa: CASSSGQSRNSPLHF